This T cell receptor beta chain originates from a study of shared clonotypes between healthy human individuals. The length of the CDR3 is 15 residues. V gave up 2 bases and J gave up 4 bases, with 14 bases separating them. Per germline, CDR1 LNHNV and CDR2 YYDKDF (reference sequence). Researchers divided each subset's genomic DNA evenly across several immunoSEQ plates. Original handling: Without quality scores, immunoSEQ junctional reads could not be filtered like full-length reads. Sequencing used immunoSEQ multiplex PCR; TCRdb keeps in-frame clones, though not all of them. V, J and clone size were drawn from that table, and D and trimming were deduced from the DNA. Here the sample spans about 460,000 clones, approximately 77% being singletons.

The chain uses TRBV15 and TRBJ1-1, with D perhaps TRBD1 (5 bases). This clonotype was sampled from a woman between 35 and 50 years old in good health. Some clones in this sample may be carry-over from other donors' samples. Sequenced: PBMCs. The CDR3 reads CATSRPYTGTTEAFF. DNA of the CDR3: TGTGCCACCAGCAGACCCTACACAGGAACCACTGAAGCTTTCTTT. Full variable domain (remainder filled in from reference TRBV15 and TRBJ1-1): DAMVIQNPRYQVTQFGKPVTLSCSQTLNHNVMYWYQQKSSQAPKLLFHYYDKDFNNEADTPDNFQSRRPNTSFCFLDIRSPGLGDTAMYLCATSRPYTGTTEAFFGQGTRLTVV.